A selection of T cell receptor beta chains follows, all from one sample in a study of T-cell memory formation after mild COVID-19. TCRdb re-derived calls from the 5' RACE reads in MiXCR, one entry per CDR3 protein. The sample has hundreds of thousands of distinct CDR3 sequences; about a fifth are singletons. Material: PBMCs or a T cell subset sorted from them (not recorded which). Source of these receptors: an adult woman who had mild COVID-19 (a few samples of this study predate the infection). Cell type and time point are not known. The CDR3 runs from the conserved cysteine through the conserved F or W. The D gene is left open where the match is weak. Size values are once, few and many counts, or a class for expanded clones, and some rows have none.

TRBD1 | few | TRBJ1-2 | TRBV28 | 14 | CASSPGTGRRGYTF | TGTGCCAGCAGTCCCGGGACAGGGCGGCGGGGCTACACCTTC
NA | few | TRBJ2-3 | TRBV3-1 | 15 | CASSHVGLRTDTQYF | TGTGCCAGCAGCCACGTGGGACTTCGCACAGATACGCAGTATTTT
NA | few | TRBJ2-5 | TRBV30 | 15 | CACVLSGPVMETQYF | TGTGCCTGCGTTCTGTCGGGGCCCGTTATGGAGACCCAGTACTTC
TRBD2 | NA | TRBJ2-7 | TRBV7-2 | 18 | CASSLVAGGPVTSYEQYF | TGTGCCAGCAGCTTAGTAGCGGGAGGGCCGGTCACCTCCTACGAGCAGTACTTC
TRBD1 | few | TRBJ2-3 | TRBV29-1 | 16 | CSVEGWTGTFTDTQYF | TGCAGCGTTGAAGGGTGGACAGGGACCTTCACAGATACGCAGTATTTT
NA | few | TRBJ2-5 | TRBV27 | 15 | CASRKRRGFQETQYF | TGTGCCAGCAGGAAGCGCAGGGGATTCCAAGAGACCCAGTACTTC
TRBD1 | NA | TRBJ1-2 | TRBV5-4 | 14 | CASSPPGTASGYTF | TGTGCCAGCAGCCCTCCCGGGACAGCAAGCGGCTACACCTTC
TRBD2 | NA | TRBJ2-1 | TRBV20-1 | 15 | CSARDLRGGYNEQFF | TGCAGTGCTAGAGATTTGCGGGGGGGATACAATGAGCAGTTCTTC
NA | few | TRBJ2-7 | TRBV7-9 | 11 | CASSSPEEQYF | TGTGCCAGCAGCTCCCCGGAAGAGCAGTACTTC
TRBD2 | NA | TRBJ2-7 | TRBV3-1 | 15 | CASSQGFLAGTSPYF | TGTGCCAGCAGCCAAGGATTTTTAGCGGGAACGTCCCCGTACTTC
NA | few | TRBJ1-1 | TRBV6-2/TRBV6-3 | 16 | CASSLGIFTLNTEAFF | TGTGCCAGCAGCCTCGGGATTTTTACCCTCAACACTGAAGCTTTCTTT
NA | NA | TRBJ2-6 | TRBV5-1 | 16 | CASSLEPSSGANVLTF | TGCGCCAGCAGCTTGGAACCTAGCTCTGGGGCCAACGTCCTGACTTTC
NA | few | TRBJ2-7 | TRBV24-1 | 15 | CATSDPTTGSYEQYF | TGTGCCACCAGTGACCCTACGACTGGCTCCTACGAGCAGTACTTC
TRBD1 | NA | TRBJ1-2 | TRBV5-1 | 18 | CASSSTITGAGGNYGYTF | TGCGCCAGCAGCTCCACCATCACAGGGGCCGGGGGTAACTATGGCTACACCTTC
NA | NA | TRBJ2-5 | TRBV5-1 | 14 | CASSFNGAQETQYF | TGCGCCAGCAGCTTTAACGGTGCGCAAGAGACCCAGTACTTC
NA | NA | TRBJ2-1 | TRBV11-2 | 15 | CASSPQWGGYNEQFF | TGTGCCAGCAGCCCCCAGTGGGGCGGATACAATGAGCAGTTCTTC
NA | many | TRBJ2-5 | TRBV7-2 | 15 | CASSQRTGRVETQYF | TGTGCCAGCAGCCAACGGACAGGGAGGGTAGAGACCCAGTACTTC
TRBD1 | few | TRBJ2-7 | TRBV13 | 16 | CASSPGTGGFSYEQYF | TGTGCCAGCAGCCCCGGGACAGGGGGCTTTTCCTACGAGCAGTACTTC
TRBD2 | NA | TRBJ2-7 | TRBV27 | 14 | CASYPSGRTDEQYF | TGTGCCAGCTACCCCAGCGGGAGAACGGACGAGCAGTACTTC
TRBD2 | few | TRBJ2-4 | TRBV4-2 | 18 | CASSQAGGDVWAKNIQYF | TGTGCCAGCAGCCAAGCGGGAGGGGATGTTTGGGCCAAAAACATTCAGTACTTC
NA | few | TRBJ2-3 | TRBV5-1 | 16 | CASSPPTGTSTDTQYF | TGCGCCAGCAGCCCACCGACAGGTACTAGCACAGATACGCAGTATTTT
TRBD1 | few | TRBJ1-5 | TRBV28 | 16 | CASRRGGQGANQPQHF | TGTGCCAGCAGACGGGGGGGACAGGGGGCTAATCAGCCCCAGCATTTT
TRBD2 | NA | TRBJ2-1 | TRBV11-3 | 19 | CASSLEGLAGAVPNNEQFF | TGTGCCAGCAGCTTAGAGGGACTAGCGGGAGCAGTCCCTAACAATGAGCAGTTCTTC
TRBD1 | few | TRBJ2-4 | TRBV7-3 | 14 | CASSEGQTQNIQYF | TGTGCCAGCAGCGAGGGACAGACACAAAACATTCAGTACTTC
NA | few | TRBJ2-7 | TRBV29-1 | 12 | CSVGTYRYEQYF | TGCAGCGTTGGGACATACAGGTACGAGCAGTACTTC
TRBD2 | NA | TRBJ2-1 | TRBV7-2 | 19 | CASSLRLAGVSDYTMRQFF | TGTGCCAGCAGCTTAAGGCTAGCGGGAGTATCAGACTATACAATGAGGCAGTTCTTC
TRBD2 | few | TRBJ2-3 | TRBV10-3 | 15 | CATCEGGRTTDTQYF | TGTGCCACTTGTGAGGGCGGGAGGACCACAGATACGCAGTATTTT
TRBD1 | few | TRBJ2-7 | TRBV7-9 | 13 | CASSMDRVTEQYF | TGTGCCAGCAGCATGGACAGGGTGACAGAGCAGTACTTC
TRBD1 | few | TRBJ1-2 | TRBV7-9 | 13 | CASRFTGGFGYTF | TGTGCCAGCAGATTTACAGGGGGCTTTGGCTACACCTTC
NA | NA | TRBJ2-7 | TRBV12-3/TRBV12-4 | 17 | CASSFSGRGNLIHEQYF | TGTGCCAGCAGTTTTAGCGGCAGGGGCAATTTAATCCACGAGCAGTACTTC
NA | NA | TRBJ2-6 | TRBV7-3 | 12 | CASSPTTNVLTF | TGTGCCAGCAGCCCCACGACCAACGTCCTGACTTTC
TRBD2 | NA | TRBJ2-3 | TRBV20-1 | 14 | CSAPLAGPTDTQYF | TGCAGTGCTCCCCTAGCGGGGCCCACAGATACGCAGTATTTT
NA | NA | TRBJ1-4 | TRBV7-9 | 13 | CASSQGNGEKLFF | TGTGCCAGCAGTCAGGGGAACGGGGAAAAACTGTTTTTT
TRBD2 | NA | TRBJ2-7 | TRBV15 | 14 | CATSRPPPGGEQYF | TGTGCCACCAGCAGGCCCCCTCCGGGGGGCGAGCAGTACTTC
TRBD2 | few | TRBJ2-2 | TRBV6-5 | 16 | CASSYSTSGNTGELFF | TGTGCCAGCAGTTACTCGACTAGCGGGAACACCGGGGAGCTGTTTTTT
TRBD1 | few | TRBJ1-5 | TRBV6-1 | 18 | CASSSPTGRHPYNQPQHF | TGTGCCAGCAGCTCACCGACAGGGCGGCACCCTTACAATCAGCCCCAGCATTTT
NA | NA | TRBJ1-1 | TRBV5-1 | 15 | CASSFARTTNTEAFF | TGCGCCAGCAGCTTCGCTAGGACAACAAACACTGAAGCTTTCTTT
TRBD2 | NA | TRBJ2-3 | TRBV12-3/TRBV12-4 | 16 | CASSYLAGGFTDTQYF | TGTGCCAGCAGTTACCTAGCGGGGGGATTTACAGATACGCAGTATTTT
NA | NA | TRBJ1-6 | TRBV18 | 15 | CASSPGREAGSPLHF | TGTGCCAGCTCACCCGGGAGGGAAGCCGGTTCACCCCTCCACTTT
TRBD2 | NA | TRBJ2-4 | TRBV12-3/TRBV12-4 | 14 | CASSSGGAKNIQYF | TGTGCCAGCAGTTCGGGGGGGGCCAAAAACATTCAGTACTTC
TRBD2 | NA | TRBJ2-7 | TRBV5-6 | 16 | CASSLWTGTSGREQYF | TGTGCCAGCAGCTTGTGGACCGGGACTAGCGGAAGGGAGCAGTACTTC
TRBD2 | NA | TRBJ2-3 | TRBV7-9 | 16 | CASSYGLAGGGDTQYF | TGTGCCAGCAGCTATGGACTAGCGGGAGGAGGAGATACGCAGTATTTT
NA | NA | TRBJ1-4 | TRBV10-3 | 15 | CAISVGQSYNEKLFF | TGTGCCATCAGTGTCGGACAGAGTTATAATGAAAAACTGTTTTTT
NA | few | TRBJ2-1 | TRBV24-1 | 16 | CATSDSGITAFSEQFF | TGTGCCACCAGTGACTCCGGGATTACCGCATTTAGTGAGCAGTTCTTC
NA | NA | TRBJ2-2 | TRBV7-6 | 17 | CASSLVSRGDWAGELFF | TGTGCCAGCAGCTTAGTTAGCAGGGGCGACTGGGCCGGGGAGCTGTTTTTT
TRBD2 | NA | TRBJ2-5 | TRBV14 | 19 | CASSQPGRLAGTLQETQYF | TGTGCCAGCAGCCAACCCGGTCGACTAGCGGGGACTTTACAAGAGACCCAGTACTTC
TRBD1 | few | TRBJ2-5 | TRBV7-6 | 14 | CAAARQGAQETQYF | TGTGCCGCAGCTAGACAGGGGGCCCAAGAGACCCAGTACTTC
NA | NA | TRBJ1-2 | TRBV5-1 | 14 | CASSLDAPNYGYTF | TGCGCCAGCAGCTTGGACGCCCCTAACTATGGCTACACCTTC
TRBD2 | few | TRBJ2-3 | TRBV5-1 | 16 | CASQQGASGPTDTQYF | TGCGCCAGCCAACAAGGGGCTAGCGGACCCACAGATACGCAGTATTTT
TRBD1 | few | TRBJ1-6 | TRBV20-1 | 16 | CSARQGARTYNSPLHF | TGCAGTGCTAGACAGGGGGCGCGGACCTATAATTCACCCCTCCACTTT
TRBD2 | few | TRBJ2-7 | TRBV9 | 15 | CASSVEASGYYEQYF | TGTGCCAGCAGCGTAGAGGCTAGCGGGTACTACGAGCAGTACTTC
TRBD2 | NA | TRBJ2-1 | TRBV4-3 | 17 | CDSSQDWGLAGVNEQFF | TGCGACAGCAGCCAAGATTGGGGACTAGCGGGAGTCAATGAGCAGTTCTTC
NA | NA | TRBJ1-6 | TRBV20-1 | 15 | CSAREPGRTNSPLHF | TGCAGTGCTAGAGAACCAGGGAGGACCAATTCACCCCTCCACTTT
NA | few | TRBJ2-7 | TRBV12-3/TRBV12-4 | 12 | CASSSGSHEQYF | TGTGCCAGCAGTTCGGGCAGCCACGAGCAGTACTTC
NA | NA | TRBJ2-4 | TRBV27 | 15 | CASMREGLAKNIQYF | TGTGCCAGCATGCGGGAAGGACTAGCCAAAAACATTCAGTACTTC
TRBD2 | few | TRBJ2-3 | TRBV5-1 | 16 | CASRPILAGGKDTQYF | TGCGCCAGCAGGCCGATACTAGCGGGGGGCAAAGATACGCAGTATTTT
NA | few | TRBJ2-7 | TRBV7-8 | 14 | CASSSASDAVEQYF | TGTGCCAGCAGCTCTGCTTCCGACGCCGTCGAGCAGTACTTC